Below are 21 T cell receptor beta chains sequenced from a single sample in a study of blood T cells in healthy people across ages. A second PCR, run for about 7 to 11 cycles, used a sample-barcoded 5' primer plus a J-beta primer mix. One entry per CDR3 protein, called by TCRdb with MiXCR from the 5' RACE reads. This sample carries hundreds of thousands of distinct CDR3 sequences, roughly 43% of them seen once, and the ten largest clones take around a fifth. The sequenced material came from blood. These receptors originate from an older woman in good health.

V gene TRBV15 combines with J gene TRBJ2-7, with D possibly TRBD2 on 6 matching bases. The J call is in doubt because the DNA end fits TRBJ2-5 better. Looked up from germline, CDR1 is LNHNV and CDR2 is YYDKDF (reference sequence). The CDR3 is 15 amino acids. Here the CDR3 DNA reads TGTGCCACCAGCAGAGATCGGGGGACGGAAGAGACCCAGTACTTC. Its protein is CATSRDRGTEETQYF.

The chain joins TRBV15 to TRBJ1-4, with a possible D match to TRBD1 (6 bases). This CDR3 has 15 residues. V lost 1 base and J 6 bases, leaving 12 bases between the germline ends. Germline CDR1 and CDR2: LNHNV and YYDKDF (reference sequence). The CDR3 DNA reads as TGTGCCACCAGCAGAGTCACCGGGACACATGAAAAACTGTTTTTT. It encodes CATSRVTGTHEKLFF.

This clonotype appeared a few times. This rearrangement joins TRBV5-1 to TRBJ2-1; 9 bases are a match to TRBD1. The CDR3 is 18 residues long. Trimming cost V 3 bases and J 7 bases; bases outside gene matches: 17. The V gene's germline CDR1 is SGHRS and CDR2 YFSETQ. This CDR3 is CASSSQRQGVGAGNEQFF. The CDR3 DNA is TGCGCCAGCAGCTCGCAACGACAGGGGGTCGGAGCAGGAAATGAGCAGTTCTTC.

The chain employs TRBV3-1 and TRBJ2-1; D is perhaps TRBD2 (6 bases). The CDR3 has 15 residues. Per the germline V gene, CDR1 is LGHDT and CDR2 is YNNKEL (reference sequence). Trimming pared 2 bases from V and 5 bases from J, leaving 13 bases between. The CDR3 region has the DNA TGTGCCAGCAGCCAACCGGGAGCCGCCCACAATGAGCAGTTCTTC. Its protein product is CASSQPGAAHNEQFF.

Here the CDR3 reads CSARVDGPTDTQYF. The CDR3 DNA reads as TGCAGTGCTAGAGTCGACGGACCTACAGATACGCAGTATTTT. V usage is TRBV20-1 and J usage is TRBJ2-3; D unresolved. With 1 base removed from V and 3 bases from J, the gap between germline ends came to 11 bases. CDR3 length: 14 amino acids. Germline lookup yields CDR1 DFQATT and CDR2 SNEGSKA (reference sequence).

This clonotype was observed a few times. The J gene is TRBJ2-7, the V gene TRBV5-1; the D is unclear. The V gene lost 1 base and the J gene lost 1 base, with 6 bases spanning the gap. Germline V CDR1 and CDR2: SGHRS, YFSETQ. The CDR3 consists of 13 residues. The CDR3 region has the DNA TGCGCCAGCAGCTTGTTCCAGTCCTACGAGCAGTACTTC. It encodes CASSLFQSYEQYF.

The genes are TRBV4-3 and TRBJ2-7; 9 bases fit TRBD2. Losses at the gene ends were 0 bases for V and 7 bases for J; bases not matched to a gene: 13. The CDR3 has 17 residues. Germline CDR1 and CDR2: LGHNA and YSLEER. The CDR3 region is CASSQEPAAGGYNEQYF. CDR3 nucleotides: TGCGCCAGCAGCCAAGAGCCGGCCGCGGGAGGGTACAATGAGCAGTACTTC.

The rearrangement links TRBV11-3 to TRBJ2-7, with D tentatively TRBD1 (5 bases). The germline V gene encodes CDR1 SGHNT and CDR2 YENEEA. The CDR3 runs to 13 residues. V was shortened by 5 bases and J by 2 bases, with 10 bases between the two germline ends. The CDR3, as DNA: TGTGCCAGCAGCAGGGGCAGGACCTACGAGCAGTACTTC. It translates to CASSRGRTYEQYF.

The chain combines TRBV20-1 with TRBJ2-1, with D possibly being TRBD1 (6 bases). The V gene's germline CDR1 is DFQATT and CDR2 SNEGSKA (reference sequence). The CDR3 loop spans 13 amino acids. Trimming left V 6 bases short and J 1 base short, with 10 bases between. The CDR3 DNA reads TGCAGTGCGAAGGGGGAGTCCTACAATGAGCAGTTCTTC. Its translation is CSAKGESYNEQFF.

This chain links TRBV4-2 with TRBJ2-1; no firm D call. The V end lost 3 bases, the J end lost 9 bases, and 18 bases lay between the germline ends. The V gene's germline CDR1 is LGHNA and CDR2 YNFKEQ. The CDR3 runs to 15 residues. CDR3 sequence (DNA): TGTGCCAGCAGCCAGGACGAGTTGATGGTGTTTGAGCAGTTCTTC. Translating it yields CASSQDELMVFEQFF.

Only a few counts were recorded for this clonotype. The rearrangement uses TRBV7-9 and TRBJ2-1; the D is unclear. Germline CDR1 is SEHNR and CDR2 is FQNEAQ (reference sequence). This CDR3 has 15 residues. V was cut by 5 bases and J by 5 bases, with 16 bases left in between. In nucleotides, the CDR3 is TGTGCCAGCAGCCCGCGCGAAACGCCCCACAATGAGCAGTTCTTC. Its protein is CASSPRETPHNEQFF.

The V gene is TRBV25-1, the J gene TRBJ1-1; D perhaps matches TRBD1 (5 bases). Germline V CDR1 and CDR2: MGHDK, SYGVNS. Between the trimmed V and J ends, which lost 6 bases and 11 bases, there was a span of 13 bases. The CDR3 consists of 11 residues. The CDR3 DNA is TGTGCCAGCAGCACCCAGGGAAGGGCTTTCTTT. It specifies CASSTQGRAFF.

A word on this clonotype: Germline and junction disagree at one end, which may indicate a read error. The chain combines TRBV20-1 with TRBJ1-1; D is unresolved. The CDR3 runs 14 residues. Germline V gives CDR1 DFQATT, CDR2 SNEGSKA (reference sequence). CDR3 in amino acids: CSANKQFPNPEAFF. CDR3 nucleotide sequence: TGCAGTGCTAATAAACAGTTTCCGAACCCTGAAGCTTTCTTT.

This clonotype was detected only a few times. V and J are TRBV3-1 and TRBJ2-5; D is undetermined. V was pared by 0 bases and J by 11 bases, with 13 bases between. In germline, CDR1 is LGHDT, CDR2 YNNKEL (reference sequence). This CDR3 has 13 amino acids. The CDR3 sequence is CASSQDAYNEQYF. In nucleotides, the CDR3 is TGTGCCAGCAGCCAAGATGCTTACAATGAGCAGTACTTC.

The V call is TRBV30, the J call TRBJ2-7; 9 positions agree with TRBD2. The CDR3 is 15 amino acids. Trimming at V came to 3 bases and at J to 2 bases, leaving 8 bases not matched to a gene. The germline CDR1 and CDR2 sequences are GTSNPN and SVGIG (reference sequence). The CDR3 DNA follows: TGTGCCTGGAGCCTAACTAGCGGGTCTGCCTACGAGCAGTACTTC. Translated, it gives CAWSLTSGSAYEQYF.

The chain couples TRBV20-1 to TRBJ1-5; a possible D gene is TRBD1 (6 bases). The CDR3 spans 14 residues. Germline V lookup: CDR1 DFQATT, CDR2 SNEGSKA (reference sequence). V was pared by 4 bases and J by 4 bases, with 14 bases between. The CDR3 DNA follows: TGCAGTGCTACCAGACAGGCAGGAAATCAGCCCCAGCATTTT. Encoded protein: CSATRQAGNQPQHF.

The chain employs TRBV30 and TRBJ1-1; D is possibly TRBD1 (5 bases). The CDR3 sequence is 13 residues long. Germline CDR1 and CDR2: GTSNPN and SVGIG (reference sequence). Trimming stripped 0 bases from V and 4 bases from J, with 9 bases between. This chain's CDR3 is CAWSVRRATEAFF. In nucleotides, the CDR3 is TGTGCCTGGAGTGTACGCAGGGCCACTGAAGCTTTCTTT.

This clonotype showed up many times. The junction and the germline gene differ at one end; a read error may be behind it. This rearrangement joins TRBV5-1 to TRBJ1-4; a possible D gene is TRBD1 (6 bases). Germline CDR1 and CDR2: SGHRS and YFSETQ. This CDR3 comprises 14 residues. CDR3 residues: CASSLGQTNEKLFF. CDR3 coding DNA: TGTGCCAGCAGCTTAGGACAGACTAATGAAAAACTGTTTTTT.

This clonotype has just one count. The chain uses TRBV4-1 and TRBJ2-7, with TRBD2 matching 8 bases. Near its end, the DNA agrees better with TRBJ2-5, so the J call may be wrong. This CDR3 has 15 residues. CDR1 and CDR2 (germline): MGHRA, YSYEKL. The DNA of the CDR3 is TGCGCCAGCAGCTTACTAGCGGTTGGGGGAGAGACCCAGTACTTC. It encodes CASSLLAVGGETQYF.

About this clonotype: One base away lies a much larger clone, so this may be a sequencing read error. This chain links TRBV29-1 with TRBJ2-1; D perhaps matches TRBD2 (6 bases). Germline CDR1 is SQVTM and CDR2 is ANQGSEA. The CDR3 has 15 amino acids. V lost 5 bases and J 9 bases, leaving 23 bases between the germline ends. CDR3 in amino acids: CSVKVFQVGGSEQFF. In DNA, the CDR3 is TGCAGCGTTAAAGTCTTCCAAGTCGGAGGGAGTGAGCAGTTCTTC.

The chain carries TRBV7-2 and TRBJ2-7; 7 bases line up with TRBD2. The V gene's germline CDR1 is SGHTA and CDR2 FQGNSA. CDR3 length equals 17 residues. V lost 3 bases to trimming and J lost 0 bases; unmatched junction nucleotides: 11. The CDR3 reads CASSFVGGPLGSYEQYF. The CDR3 coding sequence is TGTGCCAGCAGCTTTGTGGGAGGGCCGTTAGGCTCCTACGAGCAGTACTTC.